This T cell receptor beta chain was found in a study of shared clonotypes between healthy human individuals. Sequencing was performed with immunoSEQ multiplex PCR; in TCRdb, only in-frame clones are kept and a portion is missing. The table has 2 million to 2.5 million clones, 85% to 95% seen once. The receptor was derived from a man younger than 35 in good health. Some clones in this sample may be carry-over from other donors' samples. Sequencing was performed on naive CD4+ T cells from PBMCs. The subset was: CD45RA+ positively selected.

As DNA, the CDR3 is TGTGCCAGCAGCTTAGCGAACAGGGCAGAGACCCAGTACTTC. Translated: CASSLANRAETQYF. The V and J genes are TRBV7-2 and TRBJ2-5; D is perhaps TRBD1 (6 bases). The CDR3 runs 14 residues. The V gene's germline CDR1 is SGHTA and CDR2 FQGNSA. The V end was cut by 0 bases, the J end by 4 bases, with 9 bases between.